A selection of T cell receptor beta chains follows, all from one sample in a study of T-cell memory formation after mild COVID-19. Via MiXCR, TCRdb re-called the 5' RACE reads, giving one row per CDR3 protein. Of some 330,000 distinct CDR3 sequences in the sample, 21% were seen once. The sequenced material came from PBMCs or a T cell subset sorted from them (not recorded which). These receptors were obtained from an adult woman who had mild COVID-19 (a few samples of this study predate the infection). Cell type and time point are not known. The CDR3 runs from the conserved cysteine through the conserved F or W. Each record gives: V gene, J gene, CDR3 length, CDR3 protein.

>TRBV19|TRBJ2-2|15
CASSFGQGLPGELFF
>TRBV10-3|TRBJ1-2|15
CATRGGLEANYGYTF
>TRBV4-2|TRBJ2-2|17
CASSPLGGGRITGELFF
>TRBV2|TRBJ2-3|12
CASSEQSDTQYF
>TRBV14|TRBJ2-5|17
CASSPRGSGAFQETQYF
>TRBV6-5|TRBJ1-5|15
CASRSGQFSNQPQHF
>TRBV20-1|TRBJ2-1|17
CSARAPIAGKTYNEQFF
>TRBV10-3|TRBJ2-7|12
CAISEVSYEQYF
>TRBV6-2/TRBV6-3|TRBJ2-7|15
CASSKRTGGHHEQYF
>TRBV20-1|TRBJ2-7|15
CSAKPRTGGSYEQYF
>TRBV4-3|TRBJ2-1|17
CASSQEVGAGPYNEQFF
>TRBV7-8|TRBJ2-1|15
CASSPPGGAYNEQFF
>TRBV7-9|TRBJ2-5|15
CASSSRTGGRETQYF
>TRBV7-8|TRBJ1-5|13
CASSFSKDQPQHF
>TRBV2|TRBJ1-1|14
CASTLVRGGTEAFF
>TRBV9|TRBJ2-3|12
CASSVPGGTQYF
>TRBV25-1|TRBJ1-2|16
CASRSRQGVGFYGYTF
>TRBV4-1|TRBJ2-7|16
CASSQDPSGGSYEQYF
>TRBV7-2|TRBJ2-1|16
CASSPSGRVRGNEQFF
>TRBV2|TRBJ1-1|14
CASSATGGWTEAFF
>TRBV10-3|TRBJ2-6|18
CAIRASGTELSGANVLTF
>TRBV29-1|TRBJ1-1|13
CSVGLGQGAEAFF
>TRBV7-9|TRBJ1-1|16
CASSLELWTGNTEAFF
>TRBV29-1|TRBJ1-1|13
CSVAGTVNTEAFF
>TRBV2|TRBJ2-1|15
CASSDRLDPSDEQFF
>TRBV2|TRBJ1-6|15
CASSESIQGGSPLHF